This TCR beta chain appears in the sequencing data of a study of control samples from healthy donors and cancer patients. Method: immunoSEQ multiplex PCR; TCRdb's copy keeps in-frame clones and lacks some. Here the sample spans 130,000 or so clones, around 90% being singletons. This receptor was taken from a man younger than 35 in good health. Material for sequencing was blood.

CDR3 loop: CASSFPPGTGFYGYTF. CDR3 sequence (DNA): TGTGCCAGCAGCTTTCCCCCCGGGACAGGCTTCTATGGCTACACCTTC. This sequence joins TRBV11-2 and TRBJ1-2; 8 positions match TRBD1. Germline trimming cut 3 bases from V and 4 bases from J; bases unmatched to any gene: 10. Per the germline V gene, CDR1 is SGHAT and CDR2 is FQNNGV. The CDR3 runs to 16 residues.